Sequencing of this T cell receptor (beta chain) was carried out in a study of identical twins. General study results and limits: Beta out-of-frame sequences showed weaker excess sharing between twins. Conclusions relied on cross-sectional statistical analysis, not following the same donors.

This clonotype was observed many times. The target antigen is unknown. V lost 7 bases and J 1 base, leaving 14 bases between the germline ends. Per germline, CDR1 SGDLS and CDR2 YYNGEE. The CDR3 is 14 residues long. TCRdb used MiXCR to reprocess the 5' RACE reads, holding one entry per CDR3 protein. The sample includes about 150,000 distinct CDR3 sequences, roughly 3.5% of them seen just once. The specimen was memory T cells sorted from blood. V is TRBV9 and J is TRBJ1-2; no firm D call. This clonotype originated in a man between 18 and 35 years old in good health. CDR3 in DNA: TGTGCCAGCTCCTCCGGCCGGGTTAACTATGGCTACACCTTC. It codes for CASSSGRVNYGYTF.